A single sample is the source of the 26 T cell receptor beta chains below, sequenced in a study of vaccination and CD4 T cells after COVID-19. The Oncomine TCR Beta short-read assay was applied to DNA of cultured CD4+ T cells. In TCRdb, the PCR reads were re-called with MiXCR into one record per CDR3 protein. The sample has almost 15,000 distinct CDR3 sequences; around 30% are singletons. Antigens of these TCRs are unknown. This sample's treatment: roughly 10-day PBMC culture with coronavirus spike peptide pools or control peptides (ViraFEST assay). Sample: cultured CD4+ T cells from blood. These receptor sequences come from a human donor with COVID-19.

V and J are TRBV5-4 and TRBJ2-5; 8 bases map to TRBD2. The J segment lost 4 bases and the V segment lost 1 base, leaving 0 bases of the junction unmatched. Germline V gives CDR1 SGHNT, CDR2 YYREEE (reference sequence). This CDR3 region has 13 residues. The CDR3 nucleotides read TGTGCCAGCAGCTTGCGGGGGGGAGAGACCCAGTACTTC. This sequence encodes CASSLRGGETQYF.

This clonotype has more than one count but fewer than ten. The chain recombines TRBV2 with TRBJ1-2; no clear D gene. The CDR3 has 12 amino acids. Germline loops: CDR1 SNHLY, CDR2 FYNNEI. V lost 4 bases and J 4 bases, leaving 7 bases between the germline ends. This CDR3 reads CASSVDFYGYTF. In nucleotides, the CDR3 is TGTGCCAGCAGTGTTGACTTCTATGGCTACACCTTC.

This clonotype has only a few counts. The CDR3 here is CASSKTTGGPDTQYF. The CDR3 DNA follows: TGTGCCAGCAGCAAAACTACAGGGGGCCCAGATACGCAGTATTTT. The V gene is TRBV6-1, the J gene TRBJ2-3, with 9 bases lining up with TRBD1. Germline lookup yields CDR1 MNHNS and CDR2 SASEGT. This CDR3 has 15 amino acids. With V trimmed by 6 bases and J by 4 bases, 8 bases remained unmatched.

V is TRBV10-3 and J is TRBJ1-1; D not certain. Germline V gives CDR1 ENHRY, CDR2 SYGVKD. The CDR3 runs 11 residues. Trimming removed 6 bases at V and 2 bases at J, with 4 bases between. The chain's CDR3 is CAIRENTEAFF. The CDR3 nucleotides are TGTGCCATCAGGGAAAACACTGAAGCTTTCTTT.

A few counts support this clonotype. CDR3 bases: TGTGCCAGCAGTGGGGACAGGGCTGTGGATACGCAGTATTTT. Its translation is CASSGDRAVDTQYF. The gene calls are TRBV2 and TRBJ2-3; 9 positions match TRBD1. This CDR3 comprises 14 residues. From germline, CDR1 is SNHLY and CDR2 FYNNEI. The V gene end was trimmed by 4 bases and the J gene end by 6 bases; junction bases not matched to a gene: 5.

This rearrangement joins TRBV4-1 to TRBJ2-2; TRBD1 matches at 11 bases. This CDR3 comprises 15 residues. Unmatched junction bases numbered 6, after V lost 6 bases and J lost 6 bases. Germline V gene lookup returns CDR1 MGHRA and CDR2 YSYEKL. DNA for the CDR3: TGCGCCAGCAGACTTTTGGGACAGGGGGCCGGGGAGCTGTTTTTT. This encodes CASRLLGQGAGELFF.

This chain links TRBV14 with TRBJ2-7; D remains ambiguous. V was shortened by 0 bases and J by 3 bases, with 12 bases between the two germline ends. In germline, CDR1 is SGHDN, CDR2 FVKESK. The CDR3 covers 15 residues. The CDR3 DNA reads TGTGCCAGCAGCCAAGAAGGGCTCAGGAACTACGAGCAGTACTTC. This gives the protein CASSQEGLRNYEQYF.

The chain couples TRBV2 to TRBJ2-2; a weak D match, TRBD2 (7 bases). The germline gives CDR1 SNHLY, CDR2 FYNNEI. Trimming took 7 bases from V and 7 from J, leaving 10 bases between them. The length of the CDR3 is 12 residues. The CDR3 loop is CASNGGRGELFF. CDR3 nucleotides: TGTGCCAGCAACGGGGGGCGCGGGGAGCTGTTTTTT.

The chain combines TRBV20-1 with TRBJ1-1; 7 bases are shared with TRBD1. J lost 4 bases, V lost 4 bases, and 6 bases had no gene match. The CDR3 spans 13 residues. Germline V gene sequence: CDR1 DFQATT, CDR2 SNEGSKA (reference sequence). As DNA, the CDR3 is TGCAGTGCTATAGGGGGCCAGGGCACTGAAGCTTTCTTT. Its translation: CSAIGGQGTEAFF.

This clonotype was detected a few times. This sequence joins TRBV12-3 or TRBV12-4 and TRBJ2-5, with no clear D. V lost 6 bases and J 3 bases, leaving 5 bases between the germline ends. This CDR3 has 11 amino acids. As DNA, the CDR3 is TGTGCCAGCAGCCTAAAAGAGACCCAGTACTTC. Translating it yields CASSLKETQYF.

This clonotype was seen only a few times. For the CDR3, the DNA is TGTGCCAGCAGCCCCCCAGGTGGAAACACCATATATTTT. This gives the protein CASSPPGGNTIYF. The rearrangement uses TRBV7-9 and TRBJ1-3; D not certain. Germline CDR1 is SEHNR and CDR2 is FQNEAQ (reference sequence). This CDR3 has 13 residues. The V end lost 5 bases, the J end lost 3 bases, and 8 bases lay between the germline ends. Full variable domain (remainder filled in from reference TRBV7-9 and TRBJ1-3): DTGVSQNPRHKITKRGQNVTFRCDPISEHNRLYWYRQTLGQGPEFLTYFQNEAQLEKSRLLSDRFSAERPKGSFSTLEIQRTEQGDSAMYLCASSPPGGNTIYFGEGSWLTVV.

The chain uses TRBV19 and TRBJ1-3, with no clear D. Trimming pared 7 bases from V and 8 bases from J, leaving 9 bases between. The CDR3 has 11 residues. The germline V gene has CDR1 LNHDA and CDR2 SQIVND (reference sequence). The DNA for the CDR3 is TGTGCCAGTACCCTGGGCTACACCATATATTTT. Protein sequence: CASTLGYTIYF.

The CDR3 nucleotides read TGTGCCAGCAGCTTGGGGCAGGGTTTTACGGATACGCAGTATTTT. It yields the protein CASSLGQGFTDTQYF. The chain couples TRBV5-8 to TRBJ2-3; D is possibly TRBD1 (5 bases). This CDR3 is 15 amino acids long. V lost 0 bases and J lost 6, with 14 bases in between. The germline V gene encodes CDR1 SGHTS and CDR2 YDEGEE.

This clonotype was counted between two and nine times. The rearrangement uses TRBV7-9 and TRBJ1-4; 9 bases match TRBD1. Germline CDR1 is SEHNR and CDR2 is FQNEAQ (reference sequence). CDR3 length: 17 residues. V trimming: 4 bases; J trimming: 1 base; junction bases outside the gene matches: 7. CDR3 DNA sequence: TGTGCCAGCAGCTCCCGGGACAGGGTAGGAACTAATGAAAAACTGTTTTTT. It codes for CASSSRDRVGTNEKLFF.

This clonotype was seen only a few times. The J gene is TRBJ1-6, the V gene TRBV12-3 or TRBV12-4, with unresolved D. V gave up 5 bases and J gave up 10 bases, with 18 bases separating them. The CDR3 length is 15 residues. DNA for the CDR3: TGTGCCAGCAGTCCCCGTTCGGGAATGTACTCACCCCTCCACTTT. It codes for CASSPRSGMYSPLHF.

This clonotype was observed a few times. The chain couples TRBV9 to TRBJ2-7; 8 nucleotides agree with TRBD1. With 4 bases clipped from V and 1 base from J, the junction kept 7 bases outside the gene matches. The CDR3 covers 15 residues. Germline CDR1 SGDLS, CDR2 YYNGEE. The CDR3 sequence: CASSRQGQGSYEQYF. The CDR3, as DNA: TGTGCCAGCAGCCGGCAAGGACAGGGATCCTACGAGCAGTACTTC. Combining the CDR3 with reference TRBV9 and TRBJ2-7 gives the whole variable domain DSGVTQTPKHLITATGQRVTLRCSPRSGDLSVYWYQQSLDQGLQFLIQYYNGEERAKGNILERFSAQQFPDLHSELNLSSLELGDSALYFCASSRQGQGSYEQYFGPGTRLTVT.

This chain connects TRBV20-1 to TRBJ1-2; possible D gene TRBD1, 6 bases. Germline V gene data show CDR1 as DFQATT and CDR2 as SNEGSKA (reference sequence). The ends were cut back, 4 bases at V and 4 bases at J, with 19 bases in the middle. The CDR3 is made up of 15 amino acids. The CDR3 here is CSAKSPGHYPYGYTF. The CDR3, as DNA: TGCAGTGCTAAGTCCCCGGGACATTATCCCTATGGCTACACCTTC.

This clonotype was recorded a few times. The CDR3: CASSLDSPNYGYTF. The CDR3 DNA is TGTGCCAGCAGTCTCGACAGTCCTAACTATGGCTACACCTTC. The chain combines TRBV6-1 with TRBJ1-2; D is perhaps TRBD1 (5 bases). Germline CDR1 is MNHNS and CDR2 is SASEGT. V dropped 5 bases and J dropped 0 bases, with 10 bases sitting between them. This CDR3 is built from 14 residues.

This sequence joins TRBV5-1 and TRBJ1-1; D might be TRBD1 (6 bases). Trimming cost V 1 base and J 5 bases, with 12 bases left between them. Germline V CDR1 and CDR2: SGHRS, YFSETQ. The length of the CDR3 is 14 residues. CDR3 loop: CASSLSRGGTEAFF. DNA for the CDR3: TGCGCCAGCAGCTTGAGCAGGGGAGGTACTGAAGCTTTCTTT. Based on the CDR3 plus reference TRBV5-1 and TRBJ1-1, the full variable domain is KAGVTQTPRYLIKTRGQQVTLSCSPISGHRSVSWYQQTPGQGLQFLFEYFSETQRNKGNFPGRFSGRQFSNSRSEMNVSTLELGDSALYLCASSLSRGGTEAFFGQGTRLTVV.

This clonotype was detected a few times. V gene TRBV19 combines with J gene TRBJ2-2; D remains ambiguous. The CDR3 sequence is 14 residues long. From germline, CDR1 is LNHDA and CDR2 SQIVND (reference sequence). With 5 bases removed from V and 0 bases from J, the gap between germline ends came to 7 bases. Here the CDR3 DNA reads TGTGCCAGTAGTGTCGACTCGAACACCGGGGAGCTGTTTTTT. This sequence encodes CASSVDSNTGELFF. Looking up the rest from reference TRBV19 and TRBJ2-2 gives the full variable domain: DGGITQSPKYLFRKEGQNVTLSCEQNLNHDAMYWYRQDPGQGLRLIYYSQIVNDFQKGDIAEGYSVSREKKESFPLTVTSAQKNPTAFYLCASSVDSNTGELFFGEGSRLTVL.

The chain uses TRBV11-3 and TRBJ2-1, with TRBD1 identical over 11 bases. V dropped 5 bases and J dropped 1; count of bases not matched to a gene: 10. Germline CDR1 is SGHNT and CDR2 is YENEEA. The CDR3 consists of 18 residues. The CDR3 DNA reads TGTGCCAGCAGCCACCGGGACAGGGGGATTAGGTCCTACAATGAGCAGTTCTTC. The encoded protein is CASSHRDRGIRSYNEQFF.

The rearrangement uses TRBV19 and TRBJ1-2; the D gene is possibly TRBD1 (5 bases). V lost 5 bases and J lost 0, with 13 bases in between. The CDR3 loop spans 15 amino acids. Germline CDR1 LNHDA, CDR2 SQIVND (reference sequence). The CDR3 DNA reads TGTGCCAGTAGTCCCCGGGACGGCTCTAACTATGGCTACACCTTC. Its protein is CASSPRDGSNYGYTF.

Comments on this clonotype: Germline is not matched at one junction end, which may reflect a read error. CDR3 bases: TGTACCAGCAGTACTAGCGGGGGGCCCTCCTACGAGCAGTACTTC. Its translation: CTSSTSGGPSYEQYF. V usage is TRBV27 and J usage is TRBJ2-7; the match to TRBD2 covers 12 bases. This CDR3 contains 15 residues. Germline V gene sequence: CDR1 MNHEY, CDR2 SMNVEV (reference sequence).

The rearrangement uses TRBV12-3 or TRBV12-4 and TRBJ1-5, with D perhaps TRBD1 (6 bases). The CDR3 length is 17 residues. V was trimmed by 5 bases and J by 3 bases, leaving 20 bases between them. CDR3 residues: CASSRHTGTSSNQPQHF. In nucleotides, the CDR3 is TGTGCCAGCAGTCGGCATACAGGGACTTCTTCCAATCAGCCCCAGCATTTT.

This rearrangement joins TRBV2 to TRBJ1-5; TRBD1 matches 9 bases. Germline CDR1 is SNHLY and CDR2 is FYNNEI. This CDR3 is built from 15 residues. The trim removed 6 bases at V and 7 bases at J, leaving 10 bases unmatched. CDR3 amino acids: CASSAPTGGVQPQHF. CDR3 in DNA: TGTGCCAGCAGCGCGCCTACAGGGGGCGTGCAGCCCCAGCATTTT.

The CDR3 protein is CASSLAPGLPDLTFF. CDR3 nucleotide sequence: TGTGCCAGCAGCTTAGCCCCAGGACTCCCGGATTTGACTTTCTTT. The J gene is TRBJ1-1, the V gene TRBV7-2, with D uncertain. V lost 0 bases to trimming and J lost 12 bases, with 20 bases between them. CDR1 SGHTA and CDR2 FQGNSA come from the germline V gene. The CDR3 runs to 15 residues.